Below are 7 T cell receptor beta chains sequenced from a single sample in a study of cytomegalovirus exposure and HLA in healthy donors. PCR used 60 Vbeta primers and 13 Jbeta primers. Here immunoSEQ multiplex PCR was the method, and the copy in TCRdb shows in-frame clones only, minus some. Of under 200,000 clones listed, roughly 70% are singletons. Sequencing input: PBMCs. The receptors come from a girl aged 5 to 17 in good health and CMV-seronegative.

V gene TRBV12-5 combines with J gene TRBJ1-1; tentatively, D is TRBD1 (5 bases). The germline V and J ends were trimmed by 6 bases and 5 bases, with 22 bases remaining between them. Germline lookup yields CDR1 LGHNT and CDR2 FRNRAP. The CDR3 is 16 amino acids. The CDR3 DNA sequence: TGTGCTAGTGGCTCTCAGGGTTCCTTAACTGGTACTGAAGCTTTCTTT. This codes for CASGSQGSLTGTEAFF.

This clone has only a few counts. The J gene is TRBJ2-3, the V gene TRBV14, with D possibly being TRBD2 (6 bases). Germline assignment: CDR1 SGHDN and CDR2 FVKESK. Trimming removed 3 bases from V and 2 bases from J, with 15 bases in between. The CDR3 covers 16 residues. The CDR3, as DNA: TGTGCCAGCAGCCAGGGCCCGGGACTCATCACAGATACGCAGTATTTT. Encoded protein: CASSQGPGLITDTQYF.

The chain has TRBV5-1 and TRBJ1-6, with 7 positions matching TRBD1. V trimming: 4 bases; J trimming: 9 bases; junction bases outside the gene matches: 10. Germline V gives CDR1 SGHRS, CDR2 YFSETQ. The CDR3 spans 15 residues. CDR3 protein: CASSPRGDRSSPLHF. Here the CDR3 DNA reads TGCGCCAGCAGCCCGAGAGGGGACAGATCTTCACCCCTCCACTTT.

The chain carries TRBV6-4 and TRBJ1-2, with D possibly TRBD1 on 5 matching bases. This CDR3 is built from 12 residues. Germline V gene data show CDR1 as MRHNA and CDR2 as SNTAGT. V lost 2 bases and J 4 bases, leaving 5 bases between the germline ends. This CDR3 reads CASSDQGYGYTF. In DNA form, the CDR3 reads TGTGCCAGCAGTGACCAGGGCTATGGCTACACCTTC.

This chain links TRBV5-1 with TRBJ1-1; D is ambiguous. V was cut by 1 base and J by 1 base, with 20 bases left in between. Germline V gene data show CDR1 as SGHRS and CDR2 as YFSETQ. This CDR3 spans 18 amino acids. CDR3: CASSLSLGEAAQNTEAFF. The CDR3 coding sequence is TGCGCCAGCAGCTTGTCATTAGGAGAGGCGGCGCAGAACACTGAAGCTTTCTTT.

The chain combines TRBV5-1 with TRBJ2-3; D is perhaps TRBD1 (6 bases). Germline V lookup: CDR1 SGHRS, CDR2 YFSETQ. The CDR3 contains 15 residues. Trimming shortened V by 1 base and J by 1 base, and 10 bases separated the two germline ends. CDR3 amino acids: CASSLKGVGTDTQYF. Written as DNA, the CDR3 is TGCGCCAGCAGCTTGAAGGGGGTCGGCACAGATACGCAGTATTTT.

A few counts support this clone. The chain joins TRBV5-1 to TRBJ1-3, with a weak D call TRBD1 (6 bases). This CDR3 comprises 14 residues. Looked up from germline, CDR1 is SGHRS and CDR2 is YFSETQ. V was pared by 3 bases and J by 0 bases, with 7 bases between. CDR3 nucleotides: TGCGCCAGCAGCTCAGGGGACTCTGGAAACACCATATATTTT. It translates to CASSSGDSGNTIYF.